This TCR beta chain originates from a study of blood T cell repertoires in COVID-19. At the level of the study: From the United States, Italy and Spain came samples of acute and convalescent COVID-19. Sample material is recorded as cDNA or gDNA derived from T cells, B-cell-depleted T cells, or PBMCs.

Per the original data handling: It was from reference gene primer amplification that nucleated cell counts were estimated. The assay was immunoSEQ multiplex PCR, and TCRdb's table has in-frame clones only and misses some. Clonal size and the V and J genes are those of that table, whereas D and trimming came from the DNA. The sample lists more than 200,000 clones; roughly 86% were seen once. Sample: peripheral blood. The TCR originated in a human donor in a cohort sampled during active COVID-19.

The CDR3 nucleotides are TGTGCCAGTAGTATCCCGTGGGGAGGGTCAACTAATGAAAAACTGTTTTTT. Its translation is CASSIPWGGSTNEKLFF. The chain uses TRBV19 and TRBJ1-4; no reliable D call. The CDR3 is 17 amino acids. Germline lookup yields CDR1 LNHDA and CDR2 SQIVND (reference sequence). V was clipped by 3 bases and J by 0 bases, with 14 bases between them.